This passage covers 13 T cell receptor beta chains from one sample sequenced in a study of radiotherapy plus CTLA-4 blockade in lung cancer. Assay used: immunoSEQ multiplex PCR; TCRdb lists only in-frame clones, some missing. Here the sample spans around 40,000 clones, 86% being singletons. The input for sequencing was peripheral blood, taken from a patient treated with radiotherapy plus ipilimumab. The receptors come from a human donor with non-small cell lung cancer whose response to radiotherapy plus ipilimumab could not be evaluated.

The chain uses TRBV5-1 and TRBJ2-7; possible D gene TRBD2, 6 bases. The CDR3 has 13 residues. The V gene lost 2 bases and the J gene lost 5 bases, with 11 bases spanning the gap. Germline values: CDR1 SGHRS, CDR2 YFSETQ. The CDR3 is CASSFREVDEQYF. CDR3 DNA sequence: TGCGCCAGCAGCTTTAGGGAGGTCGACGAGCAGTACTTC. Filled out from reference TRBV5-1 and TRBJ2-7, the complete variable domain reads KAGVTQTPRYLIKTRGQQVTLSCSPISGHRSVSWYQQTPGQGLQFLFEYFSETQRNKGNFPGRFSGRQFSNSRSEMNVSTLELGDSALYLCASSFREVDEQYFGPGTRLTVT.

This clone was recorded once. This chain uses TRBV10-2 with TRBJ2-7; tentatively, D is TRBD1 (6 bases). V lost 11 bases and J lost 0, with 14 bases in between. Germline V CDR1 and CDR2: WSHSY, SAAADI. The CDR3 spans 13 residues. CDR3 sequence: CAGRPRGSYEQYF. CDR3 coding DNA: TGCGCCGGCCGACCCAGGGGCTCCTACGAGCAGTACTTC.

In nucleotides, the CDR3 is TGTGCCAGCAGGAGCTCTGTGAACACTGAAGCTTTCTTT. Amino acid sequence: CASRSSVNTEAFF. The chain couples TRBV28 to TRBJ1-1; no reliable D call. The CDR3 has 13 residues. From germline, CDR1 is MDHEN and CDR2 SYDVKM. V shed 6 bases and J shed 0 bases, with 8 bases lying between them.

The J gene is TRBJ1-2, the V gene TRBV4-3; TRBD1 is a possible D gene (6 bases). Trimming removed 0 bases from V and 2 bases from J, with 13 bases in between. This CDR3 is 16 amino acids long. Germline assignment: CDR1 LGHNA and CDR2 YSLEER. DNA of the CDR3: TGCGCCAGCAGCCAAGATCGGGGGGCAGGAAACTATGGCTACACCTTC. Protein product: CASSQDRGAGNYGYTF.

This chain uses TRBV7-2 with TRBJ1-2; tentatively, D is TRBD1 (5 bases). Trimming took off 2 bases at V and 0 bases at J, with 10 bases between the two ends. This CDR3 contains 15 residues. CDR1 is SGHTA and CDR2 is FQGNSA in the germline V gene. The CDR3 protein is CASSLWGSANYGYTF. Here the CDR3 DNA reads TGTGCCAGCAGCTTATGGGGCAGTGCTAACTATGGCTACACCTTC.

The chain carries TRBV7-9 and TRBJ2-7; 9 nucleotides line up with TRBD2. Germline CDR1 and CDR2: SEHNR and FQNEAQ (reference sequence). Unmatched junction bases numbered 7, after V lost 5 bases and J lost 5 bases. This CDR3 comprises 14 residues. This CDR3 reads CASSLSGRGNEQYF. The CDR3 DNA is TGTGCCAGCAGCCTTAGCGGGAGAGGCAACGAGCAGTACTTC.

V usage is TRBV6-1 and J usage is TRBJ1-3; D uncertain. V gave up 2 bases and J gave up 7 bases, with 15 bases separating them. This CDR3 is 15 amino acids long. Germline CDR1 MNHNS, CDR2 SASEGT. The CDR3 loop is CASSEIGRLRNTIYF. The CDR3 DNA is TGTGCCAGCAGTGAAATTGGGAGACTCCGGAACACCATATATTTT.

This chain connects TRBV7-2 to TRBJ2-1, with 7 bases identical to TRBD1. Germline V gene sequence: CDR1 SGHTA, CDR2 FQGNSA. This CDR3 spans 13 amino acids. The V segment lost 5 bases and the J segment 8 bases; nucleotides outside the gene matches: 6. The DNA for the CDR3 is TGTGCCAGCAGCCGGAACAGGGGACATGAGCAGTTCTTC. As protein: CASSRNRGHEQFF.

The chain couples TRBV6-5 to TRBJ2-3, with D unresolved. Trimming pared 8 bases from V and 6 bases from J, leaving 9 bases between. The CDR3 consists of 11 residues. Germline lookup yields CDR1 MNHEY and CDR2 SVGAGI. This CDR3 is CASQVLDTQYF. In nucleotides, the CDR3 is TGTGCCAGCCAGGTTCTGGATACGCAGTATTTT.

The CDR3 loop is CASSGPSGQGNGYTF. The CDR3 DNA sequence: TGTGCCAGCAGCGGACCCTCGGGACAGGGTAATGGCTACACCTTC. V usage is TRBV28 and J usage is TRBJ1-2; TRBD1 matches 9 bases. The V gene's germline CDR1 is MDHEN and CDR2 SYDVKM. The CDR3 has 15 amino acids. J lost 6 bases, V lost 6 bases, and 11 bases had no gene match.

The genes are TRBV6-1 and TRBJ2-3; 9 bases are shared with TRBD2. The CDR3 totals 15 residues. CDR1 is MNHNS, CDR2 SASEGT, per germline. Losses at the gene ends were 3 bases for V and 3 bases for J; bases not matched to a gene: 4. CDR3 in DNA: TGTGCCAGCAGTGATCAAGCGGGAGGTACAGATACGCAGTATTTT. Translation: CASSDQAGGTDTQYF.

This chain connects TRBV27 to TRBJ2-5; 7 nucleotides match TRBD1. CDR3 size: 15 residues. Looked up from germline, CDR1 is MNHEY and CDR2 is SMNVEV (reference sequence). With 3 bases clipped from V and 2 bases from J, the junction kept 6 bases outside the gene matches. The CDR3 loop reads CASSFTGTAQETQYF. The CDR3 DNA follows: TGTGCCAGCAGTTTCACCGGGACAGCACAAGAGACCCAGTACTTC.

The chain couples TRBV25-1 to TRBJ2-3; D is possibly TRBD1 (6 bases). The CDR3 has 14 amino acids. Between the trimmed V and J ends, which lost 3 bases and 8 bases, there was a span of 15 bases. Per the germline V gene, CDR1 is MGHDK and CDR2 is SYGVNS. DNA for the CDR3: TGTGCCAGCAGTGACCCCAACAGGGAGAGTACGCAGTATTTT. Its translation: CASSDPNRESTQYF.